This T cell receptor beta chain emerged from a study of shared clonotypes between healthy human individuals. Study findings and constraints: Clonotypes shared by all four donors outscored non-shared clonotypes in generation probability.

The CDR3 is made up of 17 amino acids. Trimming shortened V by 0 bases and J by 3 bases, and 17 bases separated the two germline ends. Concerning this clone: Its target is unknown.

Profiling relied on immunoSEQ multiplex PCR, and the TCRdb table lists in-frame clones only, not all of them. The sample holds over 1.4 million clones; around 97% are singletons and the top ten take 0.95% to 1.5%. The chain employs TRBV6-7 and TRBJ1-1; possibly TRBD1 for D (5 bases). TRBV6-7 is an ORF, and what it does is uncertain. Sample: naive CD4+ T cells sorted from blood. As to subset: CD45RA+ positively selected. The TCR originated in a man aged 25 to 45 in good health. The CDR3 protein is CASSYSGKGRGHTEAFF. CDR3 coding DNA: TGTGCCAGCAGTTACTCGGGGAAAGGGAGGGGCCACACTGAAGCTTTCTTT.